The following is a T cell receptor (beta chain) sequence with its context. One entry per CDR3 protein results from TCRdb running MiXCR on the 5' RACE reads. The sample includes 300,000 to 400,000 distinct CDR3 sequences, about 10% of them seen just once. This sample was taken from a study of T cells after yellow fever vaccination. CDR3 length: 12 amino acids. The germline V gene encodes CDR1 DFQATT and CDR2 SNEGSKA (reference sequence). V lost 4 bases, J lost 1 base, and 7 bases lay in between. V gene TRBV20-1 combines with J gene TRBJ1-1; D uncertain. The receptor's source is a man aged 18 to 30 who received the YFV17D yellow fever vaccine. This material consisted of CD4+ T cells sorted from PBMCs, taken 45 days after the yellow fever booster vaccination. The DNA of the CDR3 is TGCAGTGCTATAGGTCCGAACACTGAAGCTTTCTTT. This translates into CSAIGPNTEAFF.